The rows below give T cell receptor beta chains drawn from one sample of a study of blood T cell repertoires in COVID-19. Measured with immunoSEQ multiplex PCR; TCRdb has only the in-frame clones, and not every one. Found here are 50,000 to 70,000 clones, roughly 84% of them singletons; the top ten hold less than 6.5%. Sequencing input: peripheral blood. The origin of the receptors is a woman aged 55-75 years with acute or convalescent COVID-19. Each CDR3 is given with its conserved first and last residue. The D gene is left open where the match is weak. Clone size is shown for a subset of rows, as once, few, many or a class of expanded clone.

J: TRBJ1-6; size: .; D: TRBD1; V: TRBV29-1; CDR3: CSVSEQGVGSPLHF; DNA: TGCAGCGTCTCCGAACAGGGGGTCGGTTCACCCCTCCACTTT
J: TRBJ2-3; size: .; D: .; V: TRBV7-3; CDR3: CASSSHGGSVTDTQYF; DNA: TGTGCCAGCAGCTCCCATGGGGGGTCGGTTACAGATACGCAGTATTTT
J: TRBJ2-7; size: .; D: TRBD1; V: TRBV5-6; CDR3: CASSRTGGGYEQYF; DNA: TGTGCCAGCAGCCGGACAGGGGGCGGATACGAGCAGTACTTC
J: TRBJ1-1; size: .; D: .; V: TRBV27; CDR3: CASSPTGNTEAFF; DNA: TGTGCCAGCAGTCCCACAGGGAACACTGAAGCTTTCTTT
J: TRBJ2-3; size: .; D: .; V: TRBV2; CDR3: CASSVGGQGTDTQYF; DNA: TGTGCCAGCAGTGTGGGAGGACAGGGCACAGATACGCAGTATTTT
J: TRBJ1-2; size: .; D: TRBD1; V: TRBV11-2; CDR3: CASSPRTGAAYGYTF; DNA: TGTGCCAGCAGCCCCAGGACAGGGGCCGCGTATGGCTACACCTTC
J: TRBJ2-5; size: once; D: .; V: TRBV11-2; CDR3: CASSLEPSRGSAYQETQYF; DNA: TGTGCCAGCAGCTTAGAGCCGTCGCGGGGTAGCGCGTACCAAGAGACCCAGTACTTC
J: TRBJ2-2; size: .; D: TRBD2; V: TRBV5-4; CDR3: CASRVHSGGAGELFF; DNA: TGTGCCAGCAGGGTTCATAGCGGGGGGGCCGGGGAGCTGTTTTTT
J: TRBJ1-3; size: .; D: .; V: TRBV11-2; CDR3: CASSLDAYSGNTIYF; DNA: TGTGCCAGCAGCTTAGACGCCTACTCTGGAAACACCATATATTTT
J: TRBJ1-5; size: .; D: TRBD1; V: TRBV19; CDR3: CASTETGWQQPQHF; DNA: TGTGCCAGTACTGAGACAGGGTGGCAACAGCCCCAGCATTTT
J: TRBJ1-5; size: .; D: .; V: TRBV24-1; CDR3: CATRGNEGNQPQHF; DNA: TGTGCCACTCGGGGGAATGAGGGCAATCAGCCCCAGCATTTT
J: TRBJ2-1; size: .; D: .; V: TRBV6-4; CDR3: CASSKQGQSSYNEQFF; DNA: TGTGCCAGCAGTAAACAGGGCCAGAGCTCCTACAATGAGCAGTTCTTC
J: TRBJ1-1; size: .; D: TRBD1; V: TRBV5-1; CDR3: CASSLDKAGGATEAFF; DNA: TGCGCCAGCAGCTTGGATAAGGCAGGGGGCGCGACTGAAGCTTTCTTT
J: TRBJ1-2; size: .; D: .; V: TRBV7-2; CDR3: CASSRTDYGYTF; DNA: TGTGCCAGCAGCCGGACAGACTATGGCTACACCTTC
J: TRBJ2-3; size: .; D: TRBD1; V: TRBV5-1; CDR3: CASSKGQEYTDTQYF; DNA: TGCGCCAGCAGCAAGGGACAGGAGTACACAGATACGCAGTATTTT
J: TRBJ2-7; size: .; D: TRBD1; V: TRBV6-5; CDR3: CASSRTGSYEQYF; DNA: TGTGCCAGCAGTAGGACAGGGAGCTACGAGCAGTACTTC
J: TRBJ2-1; size: .; D: TRBD2; V: TRBV25-1; CDR3: CASSDSPRGLAGGNEQFF; DNA: TGTGCCAGCAGTGACTCCCCGAGGGGGCTAGCGGGGGGGAATGAGCAGTTCTTC
J: TRBJ1-6; size: .; D: TRBD1; V: TRBV6-5; CDR3: CASSRGQSNSPLHF; DNA: TGTGCCAGCAGTCGGGGACAGTCTAATTCACCCCTCCACTTT
J: TRBJ1-2; size: .; D: TRBD1; V: TRBV18; CDR3: CASSPEQGAVYGYTF; DNA: TGTGCCAGCTCACCGGAACAGGGGGCGGTCTATGGCTACACCTTC
J: TRBJ1-2; size: once; D: TRBD1; V: TRBV10-3; CDR3: CAISLGQGDYGYTF; DNA: TGTGCCATCAGCCTGGGACAGGGAGACTATGGCTACACCTTC
J: TRBJ2-6; size: .; D: .; V: TRBV4-2; CDR3: CASSQEVRGSSGANVLTF; DNA: TGTGCCAGCAGCCAAGAGGTCAGGGGAAGCTCTGGGGCCAACGTCCTGACTTTC
J: TRBJ1-1; size: .; D: .; V: TRBV4-1; CDR3: CASAPSGGGKNTEAFF; DNA: TGCGCCAGCGCCCCCTCCGGCGGGGGAAAGAACACTGAAGCTTTCTTT
J: TRBJ2-3; size: .; D: TRBD1; V: TRBV14; CDR3: CASSLRDRGDTQYF; DNA: TGTGCCAGCAGCCTTCGGGACAGGGGAGATACGCAGTATTTT
J: TRBJ1-6; size: .; D: .; V: TRBV10-1; CDR3: CASRDGNSPLHF; DNA: TGCGCCAGCAGAGACGGGAATTCACCCCTCCACTTT
J: TRBJ1-1; size: .; D: .; V: TRBV6-1; CDR3: CASSEIWDISYTEAFF; DNA: TGTGCCAGCAGTGAAATCTGGGACATCTCGTACACTGAAGCTTTCTTT
J: TRBJ1-1; size: few; D: .; V: TRBV12-3/TRBV12-4; CDR3: CASLEQGEVFAFF; DNA: TGTGCCAGTTTAGAACAGGGTGAAGTTTTTGCTTTCTTT
J: TRBJ1-5; size: .; D: .; V: TRBV4-1; CDR3: CASSPGQANQPQHF; DNA: TGCGCCAGCAGCCCTGGGCAGGCAAATCAGCCCCAGCATTTT
J: TRBJ1-1; size: .; D: TRBD1; V: TRBV2; CDR3: CASRDRTGSNTEAFF; DNA: TGTGCCAGCAGGGATCGGACAGGGTCGAACACTGAAGCTTTCTTT
J: TRBJ2-7; size: .; D: TRBD1; V: TRBV19; CDR3: CASSIARTGVYEQYF; DNA: TGTGCCAGTAGTATAGCCCGGACAGGCGTCTACGAGCAGTACTTC
J: TRBJ2-5; size: .; D: TRBD2; V: TRBV4-2; CDR3: CASSQVGGTSGVEEETQYF; DNA: TGTGCCAGCAGCCAAGTAGGAGGGACTAGCGGGGTGGAAGAAGAGACCCAGTACTTC